The next 2 T cell receptor beta chains were all read from a single sample in a study of T cells in Graves' hyperthyroidism and ophthalmopathy. Amplification of TCR beta CDR3 regions was performed using RNA transcripts as template. The study used the HTBI primer set for a first-round RT-PCR of the TCR CDR3. One entry per CDR3 protein results from TCRdb running MiXCR on the multiplex PCR reads. The sample has approximately 690,000 distinct CDR3 sequences; 20% are singletons. The specimen sequenced was blood. The receptors here all came from a young man with Graves' ophthalmopathy.

The sample holds a few counts of this clonotype. The V and J genes are TRBV28 and TRBJ1-5; no reliable D call. This CDR3 has 14 residues. Trimming pared 6 bases from V and 3 bases from J, leaving 12 bases between. CDR1 is MDHEN, CDR2 SYDVKM, per germline. The CDR3 bases are TGTGCCAGCAGCTTCCAGGAATCCAATCAGCCCCAGCATTTT. Its translation is CASSFQESNQPQHF.

The table lists this clonotype with a count of one. The V call is TRBV28, the J call TRBJ2-3, with a possible D match to TRBD1 (5 bases). Between the trimmed V and J ends, which lost 3 bases and 2 bases, there was a span of 12 bases. The CDR3 is 15 residues long. Looked up from germline, CDR1 is MDHEN and CDR2 is SYDVKM. CDR3: CASSLERQYTDTQYF. CDR3 nucleotide sequence: TGTGCCAGCAGTTTGGAGAGACAGTACACAGATACGCAGTATTTT.